The 30 T cell receptor beta chains listed next were all sequenced from one sample in a study of T-cell memory formation after mild COVID-19. TCRdb used MiXCR to reprocess the 5' RACE reads, holding one entry per CDR3 protein. Of roughly 600,000 distinct CDR3 sequences in the sample, over 15% were seen once. Sample: PBMCs or a T cell subset sorted from them (not recorded which). All receptors derive from an adult woman who had mild COVID-19 (a few samples of this study predate the infection). Cell type and time point are not known.

The CDR3 here is CASVPVGGGARETQYF. The DNA of the CDR3 is TGCGCCAGCGTCCCTGTCGGCGGGGGGGCCCGTGAGACCCAGTACTTC. J is TRBJ2-5 and V is TRBV5-1; 9 nucleotides agree with TRBD2. CDR1 SGHRS and CDR2 YFSETQ come from the germline V gene. This CDR3 is built from 16 residues. V lost 7 bases and J lost 5; bases outside the gene matches: 15.

This clonotype was seen only a few times. The J gene is TRBJ2-3, the V gene TRBV10-3, with 10 bases identical to TRBD2. V was clipped by 3 bases and J by 3 bases; unmatched bases: 15. CDR1 and CDR2 from the germline V gene are ENHRY and SYGVKD. The CDR3 consists of 19 residues. The CDR3: CAISDPSGGAMKNTDTQYF. The CDR3 DNA is TGTGCCATCAGTGATCCCAGCGGGGGGGCGATGAAGAATACAGATACGCAGTATTTT.

The gene calls are TRBV11-3 and TRBJ2-1, with a tentative D call TRBD2 (5 bases). Germline V CDR1 and CDR2: SGHNT, YENEEA. V lost 2 bases, J lost 0 bases, and 11 bases lay in between. The CDR3 loop spans 16 amino acids. The CDR3 DNA reads as TGTGCCAGCAGCTTACTCGGACTGGGCTCCTACAATGAGCAGTTCTTC. Its translation is CASSLLGLGSYNEQFF.

The chain has TRBV12-3 or TRBV12-4 and TRBJ2-1; 14 bases fit TRBD2. Unmatched junction bases numbered 5, after V lost 6 bases and J lost 4 bases. There are 16 residues in the CDR3. This chain's CDR3 is CASSDRTSGRYNEQFF. The CDR3 nucleotides read TGTGCCAGCAGCGATCGGACTAGCGGGAGGTACAATGAGCAGTTCTTC.

The rearrangement links TRBV7-2 to TRBJ1-2; no definite D call. Germline CDR1 SGHTA, CDR2 FQGNSA. V lost 5 bases and J lost 5, with 18 bases in between. The length of the CDR3 is 15 residues. CDR3 sequence reads: CASSLRMQQTYGYTF. The CDR3, as DNA: TGTGCCAGCAGCCTTAGGATGCAGCAGACTTATGGCTACACCTTC. The variable domain in full, completed from reference TRBV7-2 and TRBJ1-2, reads GAGVSQSPSNKVTEKGKDVELRCDPISGHTALYWYRQSLGQGLEFLIYFQGNSAPDKSGLPSDRFSAERTGGSVSTLTIQRTQQEDSAVYLCASSLRMQQTYGYTFGSGTRLTVV.

This clonotype has a handful of counts. This sequence joins TRBV24-1 and TRBJ2-1; TRBD2 matches 7 bases. CDR1 is KGHDR and CDR2 is SFDVKD in the germline V gene. CDR3 size: 13 residues. V was pared by 6 bases and J by 6 bases, with 4 bases of the junction left unmatched. The CDR3 sequence is CATSKREANEQFF. In DNA form, the CDR3 reads TGTGCCACCAGTAAACGGGAGGCCAATGAGCAGTTCTTC.

The rearrangement uses TRBV5-1 and TRBJ2-3; D unresolved. CDR3 length: 14 residues. Trimming shortened V by 3 bases and J by 2 bases, and 10 bases separated the two germline ends. Germline assignment: CDR1 SGHRS and CDR2 YFSETQ. The DNA for the CDR3 is TGCGCCAGCAGCTCACCCGCTTACACAGATACGCAGTATTTT. Protein sequence: CASSSPAYTDTQYF.

This clonotype was observed a few times. The CDR3 is CASSPAHEQFF. The CDR3 DNA follows: TGTGCCAGCTCACCGGCCCATGAGCAGTTCTTC. This rearrangement joins TRBV18 to TRBJ2-1; D call uncertain. V lost 3 bases and J 8 bases, leaving 5 bases between the germline ends. This CDR3 is built from 11 residues. Germline lookup yields CDR1 KGHSH and CDR2 LQKENI.

J is TRBJ2-6 and V is TRBV7-6, with 7 nucleotides matching TRBD2. CDR1 SGHVS and CDR2 FNYEAQ come from the germline V gene. The length of the CDR3 is 18 residues. The junction had 9 bases not matched to a gene; V was cut back by 3 bases and J by 1 base. The CDR3 nucleotides read TGTGCCAGCAGCTTGACATCGGGAGGAACGTCTGGGGCCAACGTCCTGACTTTC. This gives the protein CASSLTSGGTSGANVLTF.

This clonotype has a count of ten or more. The chain links TRBV19 to TRBJ2-2; TRBD2 matches at 14 bases. The V gene's germline CDR1 is LNHDA and CDR2 SQIVND (reference sequence). V gave up 7 bases and J gave up 4 bases; unmatched junction bases: 8. The CDR3 has 17 residues. CDR3 coding DNA: TGTGCCAGTATTCAAACGGGACTAGCGGGAGTCACCGGGGAGCTGTTTTTT. Its translation: CASIQTGLAGVTGELFF.

Concerning this clonotype: The CDR3 does not end in the conserved phenylalanine or tryptophan, so this is likely a read error. The rearrangement links TRBV7-8 to TRBJ2-1; 8 positions match TRBD1. Trimming took 0 bases from V and 6 from J; bases not matched to a gene: 4. The CDR3 is 15 amino acids. Germline lookup yields CDR1 SGHVS and CDR2 FQNEAQ. CDR3 bases: TGTGCCAGCAGCTTAGCGACAGGGGCCCTCAATGAGCAGTTCTTA. Protein: CASSLATGALNEQFL.

This clonotype turned up a few times. The V gene is TRBV4-1, the J gene TRBJ2-3, with 14 bases fitting TRBD2. CDR3 size: 18 residues. After removal of 1 base from V and 4 bases from J, the junction contained 7 bases not matched to a gene. Looked up from germline, CDR1 is MGHRA and CDR2 is YSYEKL. The CDR3 DNA reads TGCGCCAGCAGCCAAGCGACTAGCGGGAGGGCCGGAGCAGATACGCAGTATTTT. Its translation: CASSQATSGRAGADTQYF.

A few counts support this clonotype. V and J are TRBV27 and TRBJ2-1; 12 nucleotides line up with TRBD2. The CDR3 is 14 residues long. Trimming cost V 10 bases and J 7 bases; bases outside gene matches: 8. Germline CDR1 MNHEY, CDR2 SMNVEV (reference sequence). CDR3 amino acids: CATSSGRAVNEQFF. The CDR3, as DNA: TGTGCCACCTCTAGCGGGAGGGCCGTAAATGAGCAGTTCTTC.

This chain connects TRBV24-1 to TRBJ2-7; TRBD1 aligns across 9 bases. CDR3 length: 15 residues. V dropped 7 bases and J dropped 7; count of bases not matched to a gene: 13. Germline assignment: CDR1 KGHDR and CDR2 SFDVKD. The CDR3 DNA reads TGTGCCACCAGCGATATTGGGACAGGGTCTTGGGAGCAGTACTTC. It translates to CATSDIGTGSWEQYF.

The chain recombines TRBV5-1 with TRBJ2-3; D uncertain. V was shortened by 4 bases and J by 3 bases, with 9 bases between the two germline ends. The CDR3 length is 13 residues. The V gene's germline CDR1 is SGHRS and CDR2 YFSETQ. The CDR3 region is CASSLSDTDTQYF. CDR3 nucleotides: TGCGCCAGCAGCCTGTCCGATACAGATACGCAGTATTTT.

The J gene is TRBJ2-7, the V gene TRBV12-3 or TRBV12-4; tentatively, D is TRBD1 (5 bases). This CDR3 has 14 amino acids. V was shortened by 6 bases and J by 0 bases, with 12 bases between the two germline ends. The CDR3 sequence is CASRLDSLSYEQYF. CDR3 coding DNA: TGTGCCAGCAGACTCGACAGTCTCTCCTACGAGCAGTACTTC.

The chain carries TRBV18 and TRBJ2-7, with D maybe TRBD1 (6 bases). V gave up 5 bases and J gave up 7 bases, with 12 bases separating them. The CDR3 runs to 12 residues. CDR1 is KGHSH, CDR2 LQKENI, per germline. The CDR3 protein is CASSTGTSEQYF. The CDR3 DNA follows: TGTGCCAGCTCAACCGGGACAAGTGAGCAGTACTTC.

The V and J genes are TRBV7-6 and TRBJ2-3, with D unclear. The CDR3 length is 13 residues. Germline CDR1 is SGHVS and CDR2 is FNYEAQ. V was clipped by 5 bases and J by 2 bases, with 8 bases between them. The CDR3 loop reads CASSPDLTDTQYF. The CDR3 nucleotides are TGTGCCAGCAGCCCCGATCTCACAGATACGCAGTATTTT.

The chain carries TRBV24-1 and TRBJ1-3; D unclear. The length of the CDR3 is 14 residues. V dropped 4 bases and J dropped 3 bases, with 9 bases sitting between them. Germline CDR1 and CDR2: KGHDR and SFDVKD. The CDR3 DNA follows: TGTGCCACCAGTGACAGCAAGAGTGGAAACACCATATATTTT. This sequence encodes CATSDSKSGNTIYF.

This clonotype appeared a few times. The rearrangement links TRBV5-1 to TRBJ2-6; tentatively, D is TRBD2 (5 bases). Germline lookup yields CDR1 SGHRS and CDR2 YFSETQ. The CDR3 contains 15 residues. V was clipped by 4 bases and J by 3 bases, with 11 bases between them. The CDR3 protein is CASSGVEGGANVLTF. Here the CDR3 DNA reads TGCGCCAGCAGCGGAGTCGAGGGTGGGGCCAACGTCCTGACTTTC.

This clonotype was counted many times. The chain joins TRBV6-2 or TRBV6-3 to TRBJ2-7; D not certain. V gave up 4 bases and J gave up 6 bases, with 7 bases separating them. This CDR3 has 11 residues. Germline CDR1 reads MNHEY; CDR2 reads SVGEGT. The CDR3 loop reads CASSSGFEQYF. CDR3 bases: TGTGCCAGCAGTTCCGGCTTCGAGCAGTACTTC.

J is TRBJ2-2 and V is TRBV6-2 or TRBV6-3, with D possibly TRBD1 on 6 matching bases. The V end lost 0 bases, the J end lost 0 bases, and 11 bases lay between the germline ends. The germline CDR1 and CDR2 sequences are MNHEY and SVGEGT. The CDR3 sequence is 17 residues long. Here the CDR3 DNA reads TGTGCCAGCAGTTACTCGAAGGGGGTTCCGAACACCGGGGAGCTGTTTTTT. Its protein is CASSYSKGVPNTGELFF.

This clonotype was seen ten or more times. This chain connects TRBV20-1 to TRBJ2-3; tentatively, D is TRBD2 (6 bases). From germline, CDR1 is DFQATT and CDR2 SNEGSKA (reference sequence). The V end lost 2 bases, the J end lost 0 bases, and 18 bases lay between the germline ends. CDR3 length: 17 amino acids. The CDR3, as DNA: TGCAGTGCTAGACGAGTCGGTTGGGAGGACAGCACAGATACGCAGTATTTT. It encodes CSARRVGWEDSTDTQYF.

The J gene is TRBJ2-1, the V gene TRBV20-1; 7 nucleotides line up with TRBD1. CDR1 and CDR2 (germline): DFQATT, SNEGSKA (reference sequence). V gave up 5 bases and J gave up 7 bases; unmatched junction bases: 5. CDR3 length: 12 amino acids. The CDR3 sequence is CSASTGMNEQFF. CDR3 DNA: TGCAGTGCTTCGACAGGGATGAATGAGCAGTTCTTC.

This clonotype was detected a few times. The chain has TRBV20-1 and TRBJ2-1; 13 bases map to TRBD2. The CDR3 loop spans 16 amino acids. V lost 7 bases and J lost 5; bases outside the gene matches: 11. CDR1 and CDR2 (germline): DFQATT, SNEGSKA (reference sequence). DNA of the CDR3: TGCAGTGTTAGGAGGTCGGGGACTAGCGGGGACAATGAGCAGTTCTTC. This encodes CSVRRSGTSGDNEQFF.

This clonotype came up a few times. V and J are TRBV7-8 and TRBJ1-5; TRBD1 might be the D (5 bases). This CDR3 is built from 17 residues. Germline V CDR1 and CDR2: SGHVS, FQNEAQ. Trimming removed 4 bases at V and 2 bases at J, with 18 bases between. CDR3 protein: CASSSFGPLRGNQPQHF. The CDR3 DNA is TGTGCCAGCAGCTCCTTTGGGCCCCTCAGGGGCAATCAGCCCCAGCATTTT.

V gene TRBV19 combines with J gene TRBJ2-1; TRBD2 agrees at 8 bases. V was clipped by 6 bases and J by 0 bases; unmatched bases: 19. Germline values: CDR1 LNHDA, CDR2 SQIVND (reference sequence). There are 20 residues in the CDR3. CDR3 DNA sequence: TGTGCCAGTAGCCGGGTGAGAGGAGCGGGGGTCCTTAACTCCTACAATGAGCAGTTCTTC. It is translated as CASSRVRGAGVLNSYNEQFF. Full variable domain (remainder filled in from reference TRBV19 and TRBJ2-1): DGGITQSPKYLFRKEGQNVTLSCEQNLNHDAMYWYRQDPGQGLRLIYYSQIVNDFQKGDIAEGYSVSREKKESFPLTVTSAQKNPTAFYLCASSRVRGAGVLNSYNEQFFGPGTRLTVL.

This chain joins TRBV29-1 and TRBJ2-5, with D possibly matching TRBD1 (5 bases). V was cut by 4 bases and J by 5 bases, with 20 bases left in between. The CDR3 has 15 amino acids. CDR1 is SQVTM, CDR2 ANQGSEA, per germline. The CDR3 reads CSVGFRRVPWETQYF. CDR3 coding DNA: TGCAGCGTTGGCTTTCGCAGGGTGCCGTGGGAGACCCAGTACTTC.

This clonotype has only a few counts. CDR3 sequence (DNA): TGCGCCAGCAGCTTGGCTCCTTTCAACCGGGACGGGTATAATTCACCCCTCCACTTT. It yields the protein CASSLAPFNRDGYNSPLHF. The chain joins TRBV5-1 to TRBJ1-6, with TRBD1 as a possible D gene (5 bases). Deletions cut 0 bases from V and 4 bases from J, with 20 bases between. This CDR3 has 19 amino acids. Germline CDR1 reads SGHRS; CDR2 reads YFSETQ. Full variable domain (rest looked up from reference TRBV5-1 and TRBJ1-6): KAGVTQTPRYLIKTRGQQVTLSCSPISGHRSVSWYQQTPGQGLQFLFEYFSETQRNKGNFPGRFSGRQFSNSRSEMNVSTLELGDSALYLCASSLAPFNRDGYNSPLHFGNGTRLTVT.

In its sample, this clonotype was seen many times. The rearrangement links TRBV14 to TRBJ1-5; TRBD1 might be the D (6 bases). Germline CDR1 reads SGHDN; CDR2 reads FVKESK. Trimming cost V 3 bases and J 4 bases, with 7 bases left between them. The CDR3 runs 13 residues. CDR3 amino acids: CASSHRGNQPQHF. The CDR3 region has the DNA TGTGCCAGCAGCCACAGGGGTAATCAGCCCCAGCATTTT.